Presented here are 21 T cell receptor beta chains from one specimen sequenced in a study of T cell clonality in common variable immunodeficiency (dated by TCRdb to between 2014 and 2016). Library creation used the immunoSEQ multiplex PCR assay. In TCRdb, the immuneACCESS table is reduced to in-frame sequences with V and J assigned. These tables do not hold every clone; where another copy was compared, an unresolved V gene accounts for under half, and the others remain unexplained. This sample has about 74,000 clones, none of them a singleton. The biggest ten clones account for 0.65% to 0.8% of the sample. Sequenced input: peripheral blood mononuclear cells. Receptor source: a person aged 18-70 years in good health.

This clone has at least ten counts. With the read ending 3 residues before the CDR3 end, the germline J gene is used to fill in that end. The chain links TRBV18 to TRBJ2-7; possibly TRBD2 for D (6 bases). This CDR3 spans 14 amino acids. Trimming left V 5 bases short and J 0 bases short, with 11 bases between. The V gene's germline CDR1 is KGHSH and CDR2 LQKENI. CDR3 loop: CASSEGRSSYEQYF. Partial CDR3 DNA: TGTGCCAGCTCAGAGGGGAGGAGCTCCTACGAG.

In its sample, this clone was seen many times. The missing CDR3 end, 3 residues past where the read stops, is filled in from the germline J gene. The rearrangement links TRBV20-1 to TRBJ2-3; 11 bases align to TRBD2. The V gene end was trimmed by 6 bases and the J gene end by 2 bases; junction bases not matched to a gene: 10. Germline CDR1 DFQATT, CDR2 SNEGSKA (reference sequence). The CDR3 totals 16 residues. CDR3 DNA, as far as it was read: TGCAGTGCCCCCACTCCGGGACTAGCGGACACAGATACG. It encodes CSAPTPGLADTDT. In full, the CDR3 is CSAPTPGLADTDTQYF.

In this sample, this clone turned up many times. The read halts 3 residues ahead of the CDR3 end, with the missing end drawn from the germline J gene. This chain links TRBV20-1 with TRBJ1-4, with a possible D match to TRBD1 (5 bases). The germline V gene encodes CDR1 DFQATT and CDR2 SNEGSKA (reference sequence). Trimming removed 5 bases from V and 6 bases from J, with 13 bases in between. This CDR3 contains 13 residues. CDR3 amino acids: CSARSSGYEKLFF. The CDR3 DNA, read in part, is TGCAGTGCTCGGTCGTCAGGGTATGAAAAA.

This clone was recorded at least ten times. The CDR3 is cut off 3 residues early in the read; its end comes from the germline J gene. The V call is TRBV19, the J call TRBJ2-1; D gene unclear. The V gene's germline CDR1 is LNHDA and CDR2 SQIVND (reference sequence). CDR3 size: 12 residues. Trimming cost V 3 bases and J 5 bases, with 5 bases left between them. CDR3 in amino acids: CASSISHNEQFF. CDR3 DNA, as far as it was read: TGTGCCAGTAGTATCTCTCACAATGAG.

This clone was found many times. The read ends 3 residues shy of where the CDR3 ends; the end is completed using the germline J gene. This chain connects TRBV12-3 or TRBV12-4 to TRBJ2-7; TRBD2 is a possible D gene (5 bases). V lost 6 bases and J 0 bases, leaving 15 bases between the germline ends. The CDR3 totals 15 residues. This chain's CDR3 is CASSSGAESSYEQYF. CDR3 DNA (partial): TGTGCCAGCAGCAGTGGAGCGGAGAGCTCCTACGAG.

This clone was seen many times. At one end, the junction sequence differs from germline, possibly due to a read error. Partial CDR3 DNA: TGCGCCAGCAGCTTTGGGGGGGAAGTCACTGGA. The encoded protein is CASSFGGEVTG. The entire CDR3 is CASSFGGEVTGAFF. The V gene is TRBV5-1, the J gene TRBJ1-1; D is perhaps TRBD1 (5 bases). The read halts 3 residues ahead of the CDR3 end, with the missing end drawn from the germline J gene. The germline CDR1 and CDR2 sequences are SGHRS and YFSETQ. This CDR3 is 14 amino acids long.

This clone was found many times. Read coverage stops 3 residues before the CDR3 terminus; the germline J gene supplies the remainder. The chain carries TRBV19 and TRBJ2-1, with a possible D match to TRBD1 (6 bases). This CDR3 has 17 residues. The ends were cut back, 1 base at V and 0 bases at J, with 13 bases in the middle. Germline CDR1 reads LNHDA; CDR2 reads SQIVND (reference sequence). The chain's CDR3 is CASSIGVRGSSYNEQFF. CDR3 DNA (partial): TGTGCCAGTAGTATAGGCGTCAGGGGAAGCTCCTACAATGAG.

This clone was seen ten or more times. The read ends 3 residues early relative to the CDR3; the germline J gene fills the gap. The gene calls are TRBV6-2 or TRBV6-3 and TRBJ2-1; 7 bases map to TRBD2. Germline CDR1 MNHEY, CDR2 SVGEGT. CDR3 size: 15 residues. V lost 6 bases and J lost 9; bases outside the gene matches: 14. The chain's CDR3 is CASRPQRGLSAEQFF. The CDR3 bases that were read are TGTGCCAGCAGACCACAGCGGGGCCTAAGTGCTGAG.

This clone was observed at least ten times. Sequencing ends 3 residues short of the CDR3 end; the germline J gene provides the rest. J is TRBJ2-7 and V is TRBV7-3; 9 positions match TRBD2. CDR1 is SGHTA, CDR2 FQGTGA, per germline. Trimming took 1 base from V and 2 from J; bases not matched to a gene: 3. The CDR3 has 15 amino acids. CDR3 sequence reads: CASSLIVAGAYEQYF. The DNA read from the CDR3 is TGTGCCAGCAGCTTAATCGTAGCGGGGGCCTACGAG.

This clone appeared many times. The sequenced CDR3 bases are TGCAGCGTTATACCGGACTCCCCGGGGTCACCC. Amino acid sequence: CSVIPDSPGSP. In full, the CDR3 is CSVIPDSPGSPLHF. V is TRBV29-1 and J is TRBJ1-6, with D unresolved. The CDR3 goes on 3 residues after the read ends, and that part is filled in from the germline J gene. Germline-derived CDR1 and CDR2 are SQVTM and ANQGSEA. The CDR3 is 14 residues long. V lost 5 bases and J lost 10, with 18 bases in between.

This clone came up many times. The read halts 3 residues ahead of the CDR3 end, with the missing end drawn from the germline J gene. The rearrangement links TRBV19 to TRBJ2-7, with D maybe TRBD1 (6 bases). Germline CDR1 is LNHDA and CDR2 is SQIVND (reference sequence). Trimming stripped 5 bases from V and 3 bases from J, with 17 bases between. CDR3 length: 15 residues. The CDR3 here is CASSASTGTIYEQYF. The sequenced CDR3 bases are TGTGCCAGTAGTGCCTCTACCGGGACAATCTACGAG.

This clone came up a few times. CDR3 in amino acids: CASSIGAGGASETQYF. The sequenced part of the CDR3 DNA is TGTGCCAGTAGTATAGGGGCAGGGGGCGCCTCAGAGACC. The chain carries TRBV19 and TRBJ2-5; 8 nucleotides align to TRBD1. Read data end 3 residues before the CDR3 end; the end is taken from the germline J gene. Germline V gene lookup returns CDR1 LNHDA and CDR2 SQIVND (reference sequence). V dropped 1 base and J dropped 4; count of bases not matched to a gene: 8. CDR3 length: 16 residues. Together with reference TRBV19 and TRBJ2-5, the CDR3 gives the full variable domain: DGGITQSPKYLFRKEGQNVTLSCEQNLNHDAMYWYRQDPGQGLRLIYYSQIVNDFQKGDIAEGYSVSREKKESFPLTVTSAQKNPTAFYLCASSIGAGGASETQYFGPGTRLLVL.

This clone was seen repeatedly, ten times or more. CDR3 DNA, as far as it was read: TGCAGTGCTAGCGAACGGACAGGCCCTTCCTACGAG. Residues: CSASERTGPSYE. The whole CDR3 is CSASERTGPSYEQYF. V usage is TRBV20-1 and J usage is TRBJ2-7, with TRBD1 matching over 7 bases. Read sequence stops 3 residues before the CDR3 end, and the germline J gene provides the missing end. V lost 3 bases to trimming and J lost 1 base; unmatched junction nucleotides: 9. This CDR3 spans 15 amino acids. Germline V CDR1 and CDR2: DFQATT, SNEGSKA (reference sequence).

This clone occurred many times. Incomplete CDR3 DNA: TGTGCCAGCAGCGTAGAGCAGGGGGGTCCCACAGATACG. Its translation is CASSVEQGGPTDT. The whole CDR3 protein is CASSVEQGGPTDTQYF. The chain carries TRBV9 and TRBJ2-3, with a weak D call TRBD1 (7 bases). The read ends 3 residues before the CDR3 terminus; that terminus is restored from the germline J gene. The CDR3 extends over 16 amino acids. V lost 0 bases to trimming and J lost 2 bases, with 13 bases between them. Germline lookup yields CDR1 SGDLS and CDR2 YYNGEE.

Ten or more counts support this clone. The missing CDR3 end, 3 residues past where the read stops, is filled in from the germline J gene. The rearrangement joins TRBV6-7 to TRBJ1-1; 7 bases match TRBD1. TRBV6-7 is labeled an ORF, and its function is uncertain. V lost 3 bases and J lost 1; bases outside the gene matches: 2. This CDR3 has 14 amino acids. CDR3 in amino acids: CASSYGQANTEAFF. CDR3 DNA (partial): TGTGCCAGCAGTTATGGACAGGCGAACACTGAA.

This clone was found many times. The CDR3 end falls 3 residues outside the read, so it is completed with the germline J gene. V gene TRBV30 combines with J gene TRBJ1-5; 9 bases are shared with TRBD1. Trimming cost V 5 bases and J 6 bases; bases outside gene matches: 5. CDR3 length: 13 residues. The germline CDR1 and CDR2 sequences are GTSNPN and SVGIG (reference sequence). The sequenced part of the CDR3 DNA is TGTGCCTGGGCGGGACAGGGAGGTCAGCCC. This codes for CAWAGQGGQP. The full CDR3 reads CAWAGQGGQPQHF.

This clone was picked up many times. The read falls 3 residues short of the CDR3 end, and the missing part is taken from the germline J gene. V and J are TRBV10-2 and TRBJ2-1, with 11 bases lining up with TRBD2. V dropped 5 bases and J dropped 5; count of bases not matched to a gene: 5. CDR1 WSHSY and CDR2 SAAADI come from the germline V gene. There are 15 residues in the CDR3. The sequenced CDR3 bases are TGCGCCAGCAGTTTACTAGCGGGAGTTGACAATGAG. Amino acid sequence: CASSLLAGVDNE. The whole CDR3 sequence is CASSLLAGVDNEQFF.

This clone was recorded at least ten times. With the read ending 3 residues before the CDR3 end, the germline J gene is used to fill in that end. The J gene is TRBJ2-4, the V gene TRBV10-3; no firm D call. The CDR3 is 17 amino acids. V lost 0 bases, J lost 0 bases, and 12 bases lay in between. Germline values: CDR1 ENHRY, CDR2 SYGVKD. CDR3 DNA (partial): TGTGCCATCAGTGAGTCGGGCTACCGTTCAGCCAAAAACATT. It specifies CAISESGYRSAKNI. The CDR3 reads in full as CAISESGYRSAKNIQYF.

This clone was counted at least ten times. The CDR3 end is not reached by the read, which stops 3 residues before it; the germline J gene fills it in. The chain has TRBV4-2 and TRBJ2-7; 16 bases line up with TRBD2. Germline CDR1 and CDR2: LGHNA and YNFKEQ. The CDR3 contains 21 residues. Unmatched junction bases numbered 13, after V lost 0 bases and J lost 2 bases. CDR3 loop: CASSQDQGGLAGGGRAYEQYF. CDR3 bases read: TGTGCCAGCAGCCAAGATCAAGGGGGACTAGCGGGAGGGGGAAGAGCCTACGAG.

This clone was detected only a few times. The read comes to an end 3 residues before the CDR3 does, leaving the germline J gene to fill in the end. The gene calls are TRBV10-1 and TRBJ2-1, with a possible D match to TRBD2 (5 bases). V dropped 6 bases and J dropped 9 bases, with 21 bases sitting between them. There are 15 residues in the CDR3. Germline CDR1 is WNHNN and CDR2 is SYGVQD (reference sequence). CDR3 in amino acids: CASSSTRLKASEQFF. The CDR3 bases that were read are TGCGCCAGCAGCTCAACGAGACTAAAGGCGTCTGAG.

This clone came up many times. The sequenced CDR3 bases are TGTGCCACCAGTACGGGGTTAGGTGAG. It yields the protein CATSTGLGE. The entire CDR3 reads CATSTGLGEQFF. V usage is TRBV19 and J usage is TRBJ2-1, with TRBD2 as a possible D gene (5 bases). The CDR3 end lies 3 residues beyond the end of the read and is filled in from the germline J gene. The CDR3 spans 12 residues. The ends were cut back, 10 bases at V and 9 bases at J, with 16 bases in the middle. The germline CDR1 and CDR2 sequences are LNHDA and SQIVND (reference sequence).